The 6 T cell receptor beta chains listed next were all sequenced from one sample in a study of cytomegalovirus exposure and HLA in healthy donors (dated by TCRdb to about 2017). Receptor libraries were prepared by the immunoSEQ multiplex PCR assay. The multiplex PCR relied on a mix of 60 forward primers for TCR Vbeta segments and 13 reverse primers for TCR Jbeta segments. The immuneACCESS repertoire file appears here via TCRdb, limited to in-frame rearrangements. These files lack a portion of the clones; in checked studies, under half of the deficit traces to unresolved V genes, and the cause of the others is not known. The sample contains 100,000 to 150,000 clones, 50% to 75% of them found a single time. The biggest ten clones account for roughly 8.6% of the sample. Sample: PBMCs. Receptor source: a middle-aged woman in good health and CMV-seropositive.

The chain carries TRBV5-1 and TRBJ2-1; tentatively, D is TRBD1 (6 bases). CDR3 size: 15 residues. Germline assignment: CDR1 SGHRS and CDR2 YFSETQ. Deletions cut 4 bases from V and 3 bases from J, with 14 bases between. The CDR3 is CASSRAGTSYNEQFF. DNA for the CDR3: TGCGCCAGCAGCCGTGCCGGGACAAGCTACAATGAGCAGTTCTTC.

The rearrangement uses TRBV21-1 and TRBJ1-5. TRBV21-1 constitutes a pseudogene. The CDR3 loop spans 15 amino acids. CDR3 DNA sequence: TGTGCCAGCAGCCCTCTATCCGGGAGCAATCAGCCCCAGCATTTT. It encodes CASSPLSGSNQPQHF.

The chain links TRBV7-2 to TRBJ2-7; 9 bases are shared with TRBD2. The CDR3 has 17 residues. The germline gives CDR1 SGHTA, CDR2 FQGNSA. Trimming cost V 3 bases and J 0 bases; bases outside gene matches: 9. CDR3 amino acids: CASSFHNSGSTSYEQYF. As DNA, the CDR3 is TGTGCCAGCAGCTTTCATAATAGCGGGAGTACCTCCTACGAGCAGTACTTC.

V gene TRBV27 combines with J gene TRBJ2-1; 9 bases fit TRBD2. This CDR3 is 15 amino acids long. Germline-derived CDR1 and CDR2 are MNHEY and SMNVEV (reference sequence). Germline trimming cut 2 bases from V and 7 bases from J; bases unmatched to any gene: 6. The CDR3 protein is CASSLLAGIGNEQFF. The CDR3 nucleotides are TGTGCCAGCAGTTTACTAGCGGGGATCGGAAATGAGCAGTTCTTC.

The V call is TRBV10-3, the J call TRBJ2-7, with 9 bases that match TRBD1. Trimming removed 6 bases from V and 7 bases from J; junction bases left unmatched: 10. The CDR3 length is 14 residues. Germline V gene lookup returns CDR1 ENHRY and CDR2 SYGVKD. The CDR3 protein is CAIRGAGTGNEQYF. The CDR3 region has the DNA TGTGCCATCAGGGGGGCCGGGACAGGGAATGAGCAGTACTTC.

A single count supports this clone. This chain connects TRBV30 to TRBJ2-5, with a tentative D call TRBD2 (5 bases). V lost 2 bases, J lost 5 bases, and 9 bases lay in between. Germline V lookup: CDR1 GTSNPN, CDR2 SVGIG (reference sequence). CDR3 length: 12 residues. The CDR3 region has the DNA TGTGCCTGGAGTCAACGGAGGGAGACCCAGTACTTC. Translated: CAWSQRRETQYF.